This T cell receptor (beta chain) is from a study of cytomegalovirus exposure and HLA in healthy donors. Study-wide points: Researchers counted roughly 150 TCR beta chains as cytomegalovirus-associated.

Primers for the PCR totalled 60 Vbeta and 13 Jbeta. Assay used: immunoSEQ multiplex PCR; TCRdb lists only in-frame clones, some missing. The table has 42,000 or so clones, around 50% seen once. Comment on this clone: What it binds is not known.

Source material: PBMCs. The receptor's source is a human donor in good health.

CDR3 residues: CASSPGTGGYEQYF. DNA for the CDR3: TGTGCCAGCAGCCCCGGGACAGGGGGCTACGAGCAGTACTTC. The chain recombines TRBV7-6 with TRBJ2-7, with TRBD1 identical over 11 bases. Germline-derived CDR1 and CDR2 are SGHVS and FNYEAQ. CDR3 length: 14 amino acids. Trimming at V came to 5 bases and at J to 3 bases, leaving 3 bases not matched to a gene.